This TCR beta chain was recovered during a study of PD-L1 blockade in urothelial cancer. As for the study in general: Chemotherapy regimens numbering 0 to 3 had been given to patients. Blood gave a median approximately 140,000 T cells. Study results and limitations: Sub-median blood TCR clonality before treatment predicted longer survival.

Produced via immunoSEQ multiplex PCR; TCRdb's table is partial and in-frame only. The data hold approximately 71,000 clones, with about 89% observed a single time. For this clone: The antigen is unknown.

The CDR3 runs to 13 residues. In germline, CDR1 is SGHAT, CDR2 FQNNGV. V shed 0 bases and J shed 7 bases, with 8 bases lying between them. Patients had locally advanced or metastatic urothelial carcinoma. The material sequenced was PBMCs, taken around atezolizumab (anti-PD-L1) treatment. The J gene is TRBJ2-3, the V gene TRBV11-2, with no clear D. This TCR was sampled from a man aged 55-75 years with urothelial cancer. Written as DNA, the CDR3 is TGTGCCAGCAGCTTAGATGCACAGAATACGCAGTATTTT. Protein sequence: CASSLDAQNTQYF.